This T cell receptor (beta chain) was sequenced for a study of blood T cell repertoires in COVID-19. Study-wide context: Material from acute and convalescent COVID-19 was sourced from the United States, Italy and Spain. The analysed material was cDNA or gDNA that came from T cells, B-cell-depleted T cells, or PBMCs.

The V end was cut by 5 bases, the J end by 4 bases, with 15 bases between. The CDR3 runs to 14 residues. Germline V gene sequence: CDR1 SGHDT, CDR2 YYEEEE. In the original workflow: Using reference gene primer amplification, nucleated cell counts were estimated. The protocol was immunoSEQ multiplex PCR, while the TCRdb copy is restricted to in-frame clones and leaves out a portion. V and J calls plus clone size are reproduced from that table; the DNA served to infer D and trimming. The sample shows approximately 160,000 clones, around four fifths of them seen only once. Material: peripheral blood. J is TRBJ2-5 and V is TRBV5-6; D possibly corresponds to TRBD2 (5 bases). This clonotype originated in a man in his 70s with acute or convalescent COVID-19. The CDR3 nucleotides read TGTGCCAGCAGGGTCTCGGGCGCGGGAGAGACCCAGTACTTC. This gives the protein CASRVSGAGETQYF.